This T cell receptor (beta chain) was captured in a study of T-cell reconstitution after alpha-beta-depleted transplantation in children. General study points: Several hundred expanded graft clones reportedly were the source of alpha-beta T cells about two months after transplant. It was newly produced T cells that mostly accounted for T-cell counts and diversity one year after transplant.

Researchers prepared the TCRbeta library using unique molecular identifiers, the study reports. Each CDR3 protein gets one entry after TCRdb re-called the PCR reads with MiXCR. This table has approximately 70,000 distinct CDR3 sequences, around 4.7% appearing once. In this sample, this clonotype turned up many times. Its matching antigen is unknown. Germline CDR1 is ENHRY and CDR2 is SYGVKD. The CDR3 contains 14 residues. Trimming took off 4 bases at V and 3 bases at J, with 13 bases between the two ends. This chain connects TRBV10-3 to TRBJ2-7; the D gene is possibly TRBD1 (6 bases). The source was PBMCs, mostly from graft donor cells, collected 180 days after TCRalphabeta/CD19-depleted stem cell transplant. The clonotype comes from a boy under three years old who had a stem cell transplant for acute myeloid leukemia, so the T cells may come from the graft donor. CDR3 sequence reads: CAISGGQGIYEQYF. DNA of the CDR3: TGTGCCATCAGTGGGGGTCAGGGGATCTACGAGCAGTACTTC.